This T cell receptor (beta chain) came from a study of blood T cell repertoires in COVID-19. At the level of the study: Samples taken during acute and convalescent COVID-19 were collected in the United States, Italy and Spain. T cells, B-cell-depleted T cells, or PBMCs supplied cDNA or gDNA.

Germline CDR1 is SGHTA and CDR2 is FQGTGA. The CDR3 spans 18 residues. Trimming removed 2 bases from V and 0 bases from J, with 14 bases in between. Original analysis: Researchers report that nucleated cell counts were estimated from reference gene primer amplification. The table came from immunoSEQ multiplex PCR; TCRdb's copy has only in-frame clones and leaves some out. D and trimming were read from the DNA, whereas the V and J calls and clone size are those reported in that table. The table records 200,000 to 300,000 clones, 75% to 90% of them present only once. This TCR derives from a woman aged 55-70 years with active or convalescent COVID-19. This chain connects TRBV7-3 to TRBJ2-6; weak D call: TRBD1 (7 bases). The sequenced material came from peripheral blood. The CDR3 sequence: CASSLPRGTASGANVLTF. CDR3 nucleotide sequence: TGTGCCAGCAGCTTACCCCGCGGGACAGCCTCTGGGGCCAACGTCCTGACTTTC.